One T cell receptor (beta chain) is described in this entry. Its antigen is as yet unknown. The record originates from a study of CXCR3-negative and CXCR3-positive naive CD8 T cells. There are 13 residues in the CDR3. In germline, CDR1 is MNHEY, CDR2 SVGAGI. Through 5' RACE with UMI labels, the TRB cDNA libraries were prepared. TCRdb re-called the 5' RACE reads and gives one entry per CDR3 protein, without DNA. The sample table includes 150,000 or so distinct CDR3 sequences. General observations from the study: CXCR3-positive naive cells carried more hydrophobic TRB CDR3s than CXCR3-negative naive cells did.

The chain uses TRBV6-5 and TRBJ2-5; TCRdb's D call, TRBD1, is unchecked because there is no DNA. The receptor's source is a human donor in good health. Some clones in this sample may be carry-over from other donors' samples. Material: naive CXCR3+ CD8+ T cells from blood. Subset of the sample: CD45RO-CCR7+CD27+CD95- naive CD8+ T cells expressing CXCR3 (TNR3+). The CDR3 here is CASSLQGGGTQYF.